The rows below give T cell receptor beta chains drawn from one sample of a study of T cells after yellow fever vaccination. Using its own MiXCR run on the 5' RACE reads, TCRdb lists one record per CDR3 protein. The data contain 200,000 to 300,000 distinct CDR3 sequences, about 3.7% of them singletons. This specimen was PBMCs, taken 15 days after the yellow fever booster vaccination. These TCRs come from a man between 18 and 29 years old who received the YFV17D yellow fever vaccine. Each CDR3 is given with its conserved first and last residue. D genes are given only for firm matches. Rows may omit the clone size; those that give it use once, few, many or a size class.

>TRBJ1-2|many|14|TRBV7-9|NA
CASSLGSEHYGYTF
TGTGCCAGCAGCTTAGGATCAGAGCACTATGGCTACACCTTC
>TRBJ1-5|many|15|TRBV11-2|TRBD1
CASSKDRGGNQPQHF
TGTGCCAGCAGCAAGGACAGGGGTGGGAATCAGCCCCAGCATTTT
>TRBJ2-3|many|16|TRBV20-1|NA
CSARDRRGPAADTQYF
TGCAGTGCTAGAGATCGAAGGGGACCCGCGGCAGATACGCAGTATTTT
>TRBJ2-2|NA|18|TRBV4-1|TRBD2
CASSHLFRERGAAGELFF
TGCGCCAGCAGCCACCTCTTTCGGGAGCGGGGGGCAGCCGGGGAGCTGTTTTTT
>TRBJ2-1|many|14|TRBV4-2|NA
CASSRPEGPNEQFF
TGTGCCAGCAGCCGCCCGGAGGGTCCAAATGAGCAGTTCTTC
>TRBJ2-1|many|15|TRBV5-1|TRBD2
CASTLGGSPYNEQFF
TGCGCCAGCACCCTGGGGGGGAGTCCCTACAATGAGCAGTTCTTC
>TRBJ1-1|many|16|TRBV5-1|TRBD1
CASSVDRGTMNTEAFF
TGCGCCAGCAGCGTTGACAGGGGGACCATGAACACTGAAGCTTTCTTT
>TRBJ2-3|many|14|TRBV7-6|NA
CASSTTLGTDTQYF
TGTGCCAGCAGCACTACTTTGGGCACAGATACGCAGTATTTT
>TRBJ1-5|many|15|TRBV12-3/TRBV12-4|NA
CASSLAPGGSQPQHF
TGTGCCAGCAGTTTGGCGCCAGGAGGCTCCCAGCCCCAGCATTTT
>TRBJ2-2|many|14|TRBV12-3/TRBV12-4|NA
CASSPGTNTGELFF
TGTGCCAGCAGCCCCGGGACAAACACCGGGGAGCTGTTTTTT
>TRBJ2-7|NA|14|TRBV19|NA
CASSIRHGAVEQYF
TGTGCCAGTAGTATAAGGCATGGGGCGGTCGAGCAGTACTTC
>TRBJ1-2|many|16|TRBV6-2/TRBV6-3|NA
CASSRRSGGGPNGYTF
TGTGCCAGCAGTCGACGCTCGGGCGGAGGGCCTAATGGCTACACCTTC
>TRBJ1-1|many|15|TRBV5-6|NA
CASSLDPGVNTEAFF
TGTGCCAGCAGCTTGGATCCGGGTGTGAACACTGAAGCTTTCTTT
>TRBJ2-3|many|14|TRBV10-3|NA
CAISGEINTDTQYF
TGTGCCATCAGTGGCGAAATTAATACAGATACGCAGTATTTT
>TRBJ2-1|many|17|TRBV11-2|TRBD1
CASSPVSGTGGVGEQFF
TGTGCCAGCAGCCCCGTTTCCGGGACAGGGGGCGTCGGGGAGCAGTTCTTC
>TRBJ2-2|many|14|TRBV4-3|NA
CASSQGIDLGELFF
TGCGCCAGCAGCCAAGGAATTGACCTCGGGGAGCTGTTTTTT
>TRBJ2-2|many|13|TRBV20-1|NA
CSARRTNTGELFF
TGCAGTGCTAGGAGGACGAACACCGGGGAGCTGTTTTTT
>TRBJ1-2|many|15|TRBV7-2|NA
CASSPRGGADYGYTF
TGTGCCAGCAGCCCCCGCGGGGGGGCTGACTATGGCTACACCTTC
>TRBJ1-2|many|13|TRBV7-2|NA
CASSFAQLYGYTF
TGTGCCAGCAGCTTCGCTCAACTCTATGGCTACACCTTC
>TRBJ1-1|many|17|TRBV18|TRBD1
CASSPTGEGRVNTEAFF
TGTGCCAGCTCCCCAACAGGGGAAGGAAGGGTGAACACTGAAGCTTTCTTT
>TRBJ1-5|NA|13|TRBV2|NA
CASSQTVLRPQHF
TGTGCCAGCAGTCAGACGGTCCTGAGGCCCCAGCATTTT
>TRBJ1-5|many|13|TRBV10-3|NA
CAISEAADQPQHF
TGTGCCATCAGTGAGGCCGCGGATCAGCCCCAGCATTTT
>TRBJ1-3|many|15|TRBV7-2|NA
CASSPQGLSGNTIYF
TGTGCCAGCAGCCCTCAGGGCCTCTCTGGAAACACCATATATTTT
>TRBJ2-1|NA|15|TRBV5-4|TRBD2
CASSAGTSVLNEQFF
TGTGCCAGCAGCGCCGGGACTAGCGTTTTAAATGAGCAGTTCTTC
>TRBJ2-1|many|15|TRBV27|TRBD1
CASRETWTGWNEQFF
TGTGCCAGCAGAGAAACCTGGACAGGGTGGAATGAGCAGTTCTTC
>TRBJ1-6|many|13|TRBV4-2|NA
CATKDGYNSPLHF
TGTGCCACCAAGGACGGGTATAATTCACCCCTCCACTTT
>TRBJ2-3|many|12|TRBV27|NA
CASQGLSMTQYF
TGTGCCAGTCAGGGGCTAAGTATGACGCAGTATTTT
>TRBJ1-5|many|15|TRBV7-2|NA
CASSLLGVGNQPQHF
TGTGCCAGCAGCTTATTGGGTGTTGGCAATCAGCCCCAGCATTTT